The 18 T cell receptor beta chains reported below all come from one sample, sequenced in a study of T cell repertoires in cytomegalovirus infection. These receptors have no identified antigens. In TCRdb, the reads were re-called with MiXCR into one record per CDR3 protein. The top ten hold roughly 50% of the sample, which has about 570,000 distinct CDR3 sequences, 35% to 50% seen once. The starting material was cultured PBMCs, obtained from culture after CMV antigen stimulation. The receptors here all came from a human donor in good health (CMV status not recorded). Some clones in this sample may be carry-over from other donors' samples.

The chain uses TRBV19 and TRBJ1-1, with D unclear. This CDR3 is 15 amino acids long. Germline values: CDR1 LNHDA, CDR2 SQIVND (reference sequence). Trimming cost V 3 bases and J 4 bases, with 15 bases left between them. This chain's CDR3 is CASSIFSGLGTEAFF. In DNA, the CDR3 is TGTGCCAGTAGTATTTTTTCCGGATTGGGCACTGAAGCTTTCTTT.

This clonotype has more than one count but fewer than ten. The chain combines TRBV20-1 with TRBJ1-1; 10 bases agree with TRBD1. CDR3 length: 16 residues. Germline V gives CDR1 DFQATT, CDR2 SNEGSKA (reference sequence). J was trimmed by 8 bases and V by 4 bases; bases with no gene match: 16. The CDR3 DNA reads as TGCAGTGCTAATAATCGGGGACAGGGGAGGGGGGGCGAAGCTTTCTTT. Protein product: CSANNRGQGRGGEAFF.

CDR3 region: CASSLVDGGTDTQYF. CDR3 DNA: TGTGCCAGCAGCTTAGTGGACGGTGGGACAGATACGCAGTATTTT. The chain uses TRBV7-8 and TRBJ2-3, with D hard to call. The ends were cut back, 1 base at V and 3 bases at J, with 11 bases in the middle. The CDR3 consists of 15 residues. Looked up from germline, CDR1 is SGHVS and CDR2 is FQNEAQ.

This chain connects TRBV12-3 or TRBV12-4 to TRBJ2-3; D ambiguous. V was shortened by 7 bases and J by 7 bases, with 21 bases between the two germline ends. The CDR3 is 15 residues long. The CDR3: CASNTQNGPSYTQYF. In nucleotides, the CDR3 is TGTGCCAGCAACACTCAGAATGGGCCTTCGTATACGCAGTATTTT.

This sequence joins TRBV9 and TRBJ2-3, with D tentatively TRBD2 (7 bases). There are 16 residues in the CDR3. The V gene's germline CDR1 is SGDLS and CDR2 YYNGEE. Trimming removed 6 bases from V and 4 bases from J, with 21 bases in between. The CDR3 DNA follows: TGTGCCAGCACGCCGCCTCGGGGGGCGCCCCCAGATACGCAGTATTTT. It specifies CASTPPRGAPPDTQYF.

The CDR3 sequence: CASSPTGTPAGNEQFF. Written as DNA, the CDR3 is TGTGCCAGCAGCCCGACCGGGACCCCCGCGGGGAATGAGCAGTTCTTC. The chain combines TRBV12-3 or TRBV12-4 with TRBJ2-1, with D maybe TRBD2 (6 bases). The CDR3 totals 16 residues. V was trimmed by 6 bases and J by 7 bases, leaving 22 bases between them.

This clonotype showed up just a few times. This sequence joins TRBV11-2 and TRBJ2-1; 11 bases match TRBD2. The CDR3 sequence is 15 residues long. Germline CDR1 SGHAT, CDR2 FQNNGV. Trimming at V came to 4 bases and at J to 10 bases, leaving 9 bases not matched to a gene. In DNA form, the CDR3 reads TGTGCCAGCAGCTACGGACTAGCGGGCTTTGGGGAGCAGTTCTTC. This gives the protein CASSYGLAGFGEQFF.

The rearrangement uses TRBV20-1 and TRBJ2-1; 7 nucleotides line up with TRBD2. Per the germline V gene, CDR1 is DFQATT and CDR2 is SNEGSKA (reference sequence). The V and J ends lost 2 bases and 6 bases, in that order; junction bases with no gene match: 4. The CDR3 covers 13 residues. CDR3 loop: CSARSGRVNEQFF. Here the CDR3 DNA reads TGCAGTGCTAGATCGGGGAGGGTCAATGAGCAGTTCTTC.

The chain employs TRBV3-1 and TRBJ2-3; the D gene is possibly TRBD2 (6 bases). The CDR3 has 16 residues. Germline CDR1 LGHDT, CDR2 YNNKEL (reference sequence). Trimming shortened V by 4 bases and J by 2 bases, and 16 bases separated the two germline ends. CDR3 in DNA: TGTGCCAGCAGCCCCCGACCTTGGGACTTCACAGATACGCAGTATTTT. Protein: CASSPRPWDFTDTQYF.

This rearrangement joins TRBV7-9 to TRBJ1-2; TRBD1 aligns across 8 bases. Germline values: CDR1 SEHNR, CDR2 FQNEAQ (reference sequence). V was clipped by 1 base and J by 4 bases; unmatched bases: 11. The CDR3 consists of 17 residues. CDR3 amino acids: CASSLGWIGDRGYGYTF. The CDR3 nucleotides are TGTGCCAGCAGCTTAGGGTGGATCGGAGACAGGGGCTATGGCTACACCTTC.

The rearrangement joins TRBV28 to TRBJ1-4; D perhaps matches TRBD1 (6 bases). Germline V gene data show CDR1 as MDHEN and CDR2 as SYDVKM. V gave up 6 bases and J gave up 4 bases, with 9 bases separating them. The CDR3 contains 13 residues. The CDR3 sequence is CASRDRLNEKLFF. Here the CDR3 DNA reads TGTGCCAGCAGAGACAGGCTTAATGAAAAACTGTTTTTT.

V is TRBV4-1 and J is TRBJ2-4, with D unresolved. The CDR3 totals 14 residues. V gave up 0 bases and J gave up 9 bases, with 12 bases separating them. The germline V gene has CDR1 MGHRA and CDR2 YSYEKL. As DNA, the CDR3 is TGCGCCAGCAGCCAAGATTTGGCCAGTCCCATTCAGTACTTC. This codes for CASSQDLASPIQYF.

CDR3 coding DNA: TGTGCCAGCAGCTTAGAGTTTGCACCAACCTACGAGCAGTACTTC. Protein sequence: CASSLEFAPTYEQYF. The chain employs TRBV11-2 and TRBJ2-7; unclear D gene. Trimming shortened V by 0 bases and J by 2 bases, and 11 bases separated the two germline ends. Germline-derived CDR1 and CDR2 are SGHAT and FQNNGV. This CDR3 contains 15 residues.

This clonotype was seen a few times. This CDR3 is CASSPRTGRGIAEAFF. The CDR3 bases are TGTGCCAGCAGCCCACGGACAGGTCGGGGGATTGCGGAAGCTTTCTTT. V and J are TRBV7-2 and TRBJ1-1, with 7 bases fitting TRBD1. Trimming removed 5 bases from V and 8 bases from J; junction bases left unmatched: 17. Germline loops: CDR1 SGHTA, CDR2 FQGNSA. The length of the CDR3 is 16 residues.

The chain carries TRBV19 and TRBJ2-2; 12 bases are a match to TRBD1. From germline, CDR1 is LNHDA and CDR2 SQIVND (reference sequence). This CDR3 has 19 amino acids. V lost 4 bases to trimming and J lost 0 bases; unmatched junction nucleotides: 9. The CDR3 nucleotides are TGTGCCAGTAGTAGCCCGGCGTGGGACAGGGGGCCGAACACCGGGGAGCTGTTTTTT. It codes for CASSSPAWDRGPNTGELFF.

The rearrangement uses TRBV11-2 and TRBJ1-1; D not certain. CDR1 and CDR2 (germline): SGHAT, FQNNGV. Trimming left V 5 bases short and J 4 bases short, with 20 bases between. The CDR3 covers 16 residues. CDR3 residues: CASSPVSRRLCTEAFF. The CDR3 DNA is TGTGCCAGCAGCCCGGTCAGTCGCAGGTTGTGCACTGAAGCTTTCTTT.

This clonotype has ten or more counts. The V gene is TRBV7-2, the J gene TRBJ2-7; D ambiguous. Germline assignment: CDR1 SGHTA and CDR2 FQGNSA. V was cut by 1 base and J by 7 bases, with 8 bases left in between. The CDR3 is 12 amino acids. The CDR3 sequence is CASSLVAGEQYF. The DNA of the CDR3 is TGTGCCAGCAGCTTAGTAGCTGGGGAGCAGTACTTC.

The chain joins TRBV24-1 to TRBJ1-2; D remains unclear. The germline V gene encodes CDR1 KGHDR and CDR2 SFDVKD. The CDR3 sequence is 12 residues long. V lost 2 bases to trimming and J lost 2 bases, with 2 bases between them. The CDR3 region is CATSDWNYGYTF. CDR3 coding DNA: TGTGCCACCAGTGATTGGAACTATGGCTACACCTTC.